Sequencing of this T cell receptor beta chain was carried out in a study of shared clonotypes between healthy human individuals. Study-level points and caveats: Shared across a few donors were approximately 5% of the naive CD4 clonotypes.

Over several immunoSEQ plates, each subset's genomic DNA was distributed in even portions. Produced via immunoSEQ multiplex PCR; TCRdb's table is partial and in-frame only. The sample has roughly 1,500,000 clones, roughly 98.5% seen once. A remark on this clone: No antigen is known for it.

Sequenced: naive CD4+ T cells sorted from blood. The subset is: CD45RA+ positively selected. The sequence was obtained from a man aged 25-40 years in good health.

CDR3 protein: CASRWGTGFTGELFF. The CDR3 bases are TGCGCCAGCAGATGGGGGACAGGGTTCACCGGGGAGCTGTTTTTT. The V gene is TRBV5-1, the J gene TRBJ2-2, with 9 bases that match TRBD1. The CDR3 covers 15 residues. V was clipped by 5 bases and J by 4 bases; unmatched bases: 6. Germline CDR1 SGHRS, CDR2 YFSETQ.